What follows is one TCR beta chain and its context. A single count supports this clone. Its antigen is currently not known. It has no much larger one-base neighbor in the sample; base qualities were not kept. This record belongs to a study of PD-1 blockade in classical Hodgkin lymphoma (dated by TCRdb to the early 2020s). The study in broad terms: Nivolumab dosing was 3 mg/kg intravenously every 2 weeks, continuing until either disease progression or unacceptable toxicity. A peripheral blood immune signature of response to PD-1 blockade in classical Hodgkin lymphoma was defined using TCR beta sequencing and CyTOF. The full study reports these points: Lower diversity was seen in patients whose nivolumab began less than 1 year after ASCT, and these patients were left out of later analyses so that immune reconstitution would not confound the results. The study was limited to a single clinical trial cohort, and causes of repertoire differences, possibly disease activity or prior therapy, remained undefined. CD4+ but not CD8+ TCR diversity rose significantly by C4D1 (p=0.0027 vs p=0.16), most apparent in complete responders (p=0.02). Trial patients achieving complete response had baseline diversity similar to newly diagnosed patients, whereas partial responders and progressors had significantly lower diversity. Baseline TCR diversity was reported to be lower in newly diagnosed patients than in healthy donors, and even lower in relapsed/refractory patients.

Ends trimmed: V by 8 bases, J by 5 bases; bases unmatched to a gene: 3. CDR1 SEHNR and CDR2 FQNEAQ are derived from the germline V gene (reference sequence). From the cysteine up to the phenylalanine, the CDR3 has a length of 14 residues. Just the 42-base CDR3 DNA is kept, in frame starting at base 1. Genomic DNA was isolated using the Qiagen DNeasy kit from unsorted PBMCs as well as from negatively selected CD4+ and CD8+ fractions. Using primers that anneal to V and J segments, immunoSEQ multiplex PCR amplified the TCR beta CDR3 regions. A synthetic immune receptor repertoire was used to minimize amplification bias, and any residual bias was removed computationally once sequencing was done. As for the original processing: Custom Python scripts were used to quantify repertoire diversity as the Shannon entropy index. Unsorted, CD4+ and CD8+ repertoires were examined separately, except in combined analyses, for which CD4+ and CD8+ sequences were merged in silico. Clonal expansion was defined as at least a 2-fold frequency increase after treatment relative to C1D1, with a pseudocount of 0.5 for undetected baseline clones. Clones with 0 or 1 copy at C1D1 were classified as singleton clones, and clones with 2 or more copies were classified as non-singleton clones. Clones expanded in unsorted samples were annotated as CD4+, CD8+ or unknown by matching protein sequences in sorted samples from the same patient. Wilcoxon tests were applied to paired samples to test diversity changes from C1D1 to C4D1. TCRdb limited this immuneACCESS table to in-frame rearrangements with V and J called. A share of clones is missing; checked studies link under half to unresolved V genes, and the rest is unexplained. V and J calls plus clone size are reproduced from that table; the DNA served to infer D and trimming. The sample contains about 90,000 clones, 92% of them found a single time. Approximately 2.4% of the sample belongs to the ten largest clones.

Reading the label with the study, this specimen's time point is: cycle 2 day 1 (C2D1) of nivolumab. All trial patients had relapsed after autologous stem cell transplantation, with cohorts A, B and C differing in prior brentuximab vedotin exposure. The trial cohort was composed of roughly 60 patients with relapsed/refractory classical Hodgkin lymphoma, for whom complete response, partial response or progressive disease was recorded as best overall response. Trial patients were treated with single-agent nivolumab in the multi-cohort phase II CheckMate 205 trial. An independent review committee assessed best overall response by applying the 2007 International Working Group response criteria. Trial PBMCs were collected immediately before nivolumab initiation (C1D1) and during therapy at cycle 2 day 1 and cycle 4 day 1. Peripheral blood was collected in 8 mL Vacutainer Cell Preparation Tubes, from which PBMCs were isolated by centrifugation and then cryopreserved.

The TCR comes from a human donor with classical Hodgkin lymphoma. The source was peripheral blood mononuclear cells (PBMCs), collected before the second cycle of nivolumab. The chain is encoded by TRBV7-9 joined to TRBJ2-3; TRBD2 aligns with 14 central bases. The CDR3 here reads CASGLAGGKDTQYF. The nucleotide sequence reads as follows: TGTGCCAGCGGACTAGCGGGAGGTAAAGATACGCAGTATTTT.